Each of the 24 T cell receptor beta chains below was sequenced from the same sample in a study of identical twins. TCRdb called the 5' RACE reads again in MiXCR, with one record for every CDR3 protein. The repertoire consists of about 480,000 distinct CDR3 sequences, with 12% to 15% occurring once and the leading ten covering roughly 0.56%. This sample was also put to use in a study of yellow fever vaccine responses in identical twins.

Sequencing was performed on CD4+ T cells sorted from blood. The receptors were gathered from a woman in her late teens or twenties in good health.

At least ten counts were recorded for this clonotype. The rearrangement uses TRBV4-1 and TRBJ1-2, with no clear D. Deletions cut 1 base from V and 7 bases from J, with 10 bases between. The CDR3 has 13 amino acids. CDR1 and CDR2 (germline): MGHRA, YSYEKL. In DNA form, the CDR3 reads TGCGCCAGCAGCCAAGTAGGGTTTGGTGGCTACACCTTC. It codes for CASSQVGFGGYTF.

This clonotype was seen at least ten times. The chain has TRBV20-1 and TRBJ2-7, with D unresolved. CDR1 DFQATT and CDR2 SNEGSKA come from the germline V gene (reference sequence). There are 12 residues in the CDR3. V was trimmed by 2 bases and J by 3 bases, leaving 8 bases between them. The CDR3: CSARSSFYEQYF. The CDR3, as DNA: TGCAGTGCTAGATCCTCCTTCTACGAGCAGTACTTC.

A few counts support this clonotype. The V and J genes are TRBV7-9 and TRBJ2-4, with TRBD1 identical over 9 bases. The CDR3 loop spans 15 amino acids. In germline, CDR1 is SEHNR, CDR2 FQNEAQ (reference sequence). After removal of 5 bases from V and 5 bases from J, the junction contained 7 bases not matched to a gene. The CDR3 protein is CASSPGQGNENIQYF. The CDR3 DNA reads as TGTGCCAGCAGCCCGGGACAGGGTAACGAAAACATTCAGTACTTC.

This clonotype appeared a few times. The chain uses TRBV12-3 or TRBV12-4 and TRBJ2-5; D is undetermined. V lost 3 bases, J lost 5 bases, and 10 bases lay in between. The CDR3 spans 13 residues. CDR3 region: CASSFIGLETQYF. Here the CDR3 DNA reads TGTGCCAGCAGTTTTATAGGGTTGGAGACCCAGTACTTC.

This clonotype was detected a few times. The J gene is TRBJ2-3, the V gene TRBV20-1; TRBD2 agrees at 9 bases. This CDR3 comprises 14 residues. After removal of 1 base from V and 6 bases from J, the junction contained 5 bases not matched to a gene. Germline lookup yields CDR1 DFQATT and CDR2 SNEGSKA (reference sequence). The CDR3 loop is CSARAPSGTDTQYF. The CDR3 DNA reads as TGCAGTGCTAGAGCCCCTAGCGGGACGGATACGCAGTATTTT.

The V call is TRBV19, the J call TRBJ2-1; D remains unclear. The germline V gene encodes CDR1 LNHDA and CDR2 SQIVND (reference sequence). This CDR3 comprises 13 residues. V was cut by 5 bases and J by 5 bases, with 10 bases left in between. The CDR3 sequence is CASSRRRNNEQFF. CDR3 bases: TGTGCCAGTAGTCGCAGGAGAAACAATGAGCAGTTCTTC.

This chain connects TRBV18 to TRBJ2-3, with no clear D. The CDR3 loop spans 15 amino acids. V was clipped by 2 bases and J by 0 bases, with 9 bases between them. Germline V gives CDR1 KGHSH, CDR2 LQKENI. The CDR3 sequence: CASSPSLYSTDTQYF. CDR3 DNA: TGTGCCAGCTCACCATCCCTCTATAGCACAGATACGCAGTATTTT.

The sample holds many counts of this clonotype. This rearrangement joins TRBV4-2 to TRBJ1-1; TRBD1 agrees at 11 bases. This CDR3 has 16 residues. The trim removed 4 bases at V and 4 bases at J, leaving 8 bases unmatched. Germline V CDR1 and CDR2: LGHNA, YNFKEQ. CDR3 sequence: CASSPRDRGSGTEAFF. CDR3 coding DNA: TGTGCCAGCAGCCCCCGGGACAGGGGGTCGGGCACTGAAGCTTTCTTT.

This clonotype appeared a few times. The chain has TRBV20-1 and TRBJ2-7; 14 nucleotides match TRBD2. Germline lookup yields CDR1 DFQATT and CDR2 SNEGSKA (reference sequence). V was pared by 0 bases and J by 1 base, with 8 bases of the junction left unmatched. CDR3 length: 18 amino acids. The CDR3 DNA reads as TGCAGTGCTAGAGATCGAGGACTAGCGGGAGGTTCTTCCTACGAGCAGTACTTC. Encoded protein: CSARDRGLAGGSSYEQYF.

This chain joins TRBV15 and TRBJ2-1; 10 nucleotides agree with TRBD2. The germline V gene encodes CDR1 LNHNV and CDR2 YYDKDF (reference sequence). Trimming took 6 bases from V and 0 from J; bases not matched to a gene: 8. The length of the CDR3 is 17 residues. CDR3 coding DNA: TGTGCCACCAGAGTGGAGAGGACTAGCGGCTCCTACAATGAGCAGTTCTTC. Translation gives CATRVERTSGSYNEQFF.

This clonotype was seen at least ten times. The chain has TRBV5-1 and TRBJ2-3; D not resolved. Germline-derived CDR1 and CDR2 are SGHRS and YFSETQ. The CDR3 covers 13 residues. V was clipped by 4 bases and J by 6 bases, with 12 bases between them. Here the CDR3 reads CASSIQTEDTQYF. The CDR3 nucleotides read TGCGCCAGCAGCATCCAAACGGAGGATACGCAGTATTTT.

This rearrangement joins TRBV12-3 or TRBV12-4 to TRBJ1-5, with D perhaps TRBD1 (5 bases). V was cut by 5 bases and J by 3 bases, with 14 bases left in between. The CDR3 length is 15 residues. The CDR3 DNA reads as TGTGCCAGCAGTCCTGGGGGGAGCAACAATCAGCCCCAGCATTTT. It codes for CASSPGGSNNQPQHF.

This clonotype has at least ten counts. DNA for the CDR3: TGTGCCAGCAGTTCCCAAACAGGGGGATCCTACGAGCAGTACTTC. Translating gives CASSSQTGGSYEQYF. The chain employs TRBV12-3 or TRBV12-4 and TRBJ2-7, with 8 bases fitting TRBD1. CDR3 length: 15 residues. V was clipped by 4 bases and J by 1 base; unmatched bases: 6.

This clonotype was observed at least ten times. The chain links TRBV5-1 to TRBJ2-1, with 8 positions matching TRBD2. Germline-derived CDR1 and CDR2 are SGHRS and YFSETQ. The CDR3 loop spans 13 amino acids. Germline trimming cut 3 bases from V and 10 bases from J; bases unmatched to any gene: 6. CDR3 DNA: TGCGCCAGCAGCTCAGGACTAGCTATCGAGCAGTTCTTC. Amino acids: CASSSGLAIEQFF.

This clonotype appeared many times. The J gene is TRBJ2-2, the V gene TRBV20-1; D is ambiguous. The CDR3 is made up of 12 amino acids. CDR1 and CDR2 (germline): DFQATT, SNEGSKA (reference sequence). Deletions cut 6 bases from V and 3 bases from J, with 8 bases between. For the CDR3, the DNA is TGCAGTGCCCGACGAGACACCGGGGAGCTGTTTTTT. Encoded protein: CSARRDTGELFF.

V gene TRBV11-2 combines with J gene TRBJ2-3; 8 bases match TRBD1. V lost 5 bases to trimming and J lost 2 bases; unmatched junction nucleotides: 3. The CDR3 has 14 residues. CDR1 and CDR2 from the germline V gene are SGHAT and FQNNGV. CDR3: CASSMDRATDTQYF. Written as DNA, the CDR3 is TGTGCCAGCAGCATGGACAGGGCCACAGATACGCAGTATTTT.

The chain has TRBV9 and TRBJ2-2; D remains ambiguous. Germline-derived CDR1 and CDR2 are SGDLS and YYNGEE. The CDR3 covers 16 residues. Trimming removed 0 bases from V and 1 base from J, with 10 bases in between. CDR3 loop: CASSVAVGLNTGELFF. CDR3 DNA sequence: TGTGCCAGCAGCGTAGCGGTGGGCTTGAACACCGGGGAGCTGTTTTTT.

Notes on this clonotype: A read error may produce the germline difference seen at one junction end. The chain links TRBV12-3 or TRBV12-4 to TRBJ2-7, with 9 bases that match TRBD2. The CDR3 totals 18 residues. The CDR3 DNA follows: TGTACCAGCAGTTTAGATCTGGGTGGAGCGGGGGGCACCTACGAGCAGTACTTC. As protein: CTSSLDLGGAGGTYEQYF.

The chain couples TRBV30 to TRBJ1-2, with D unresolved. Trimming took 7 bases from V and 3 from J, leaving 21 bases between them. The CDR3 is made up of 15 amino acids. Germline CDR1 and CDR2: GTSNPN and SVGIG (reference sequence). The CDR3 region has the DNA TGTGCCTCCTTAACGGAGGGCATTTTCTACTATGGCTACACCTTC. Amino acids: CASLTEGIFYYGYTF. Based on the CDR3 plus reference TRBV30 and TRBJ1-2, the full variable domain is SQTIHQWPATLVQPVGSPLSLECTVEGTSNPNLYWYRQAAGRGLQLLFYSVGIGQISSEVPQNLSASRPQDRQFILSSKKLLLSDSGFYLCASLTEGIFYYGYTFGSGTRLTVV.

The V gene is TRBV5-4, the J gene TRBJ1-2; maybe TRBD1 (5 bases). The CDR3 has 14 amino acids. V gave up 5 bases and J gave up 1 base, with 12 bases separating them. CDR1 and CDR2 from the germline V gene are SGHNT and YYREEE (reference sequence). CDR3 DNA: TGTGCCAGCAGTTCGACAGTAGTTAACTATGGCTACACCTTC. Translating gives CASSSTVVNYGYTF.

This clonotype was counted a few times. The rearrangement links TRBV20-1 to TRBJ1-1; no definite D call. Per germline, CDR1 DFQATT and CDR2 SNEGSKA (reference sequence). The CDR3 loop spans 12 amino acids. V lost 1 base and J lost 1, with 4 bases in between. CDR3 in DNA: TGCAGTGCTAGAGTCAAGAACACTGAAGCTTTCTTT. This translates into CSARVKNTEAFF.

This clonotype was picked up a small number of times. The chain recombines TRBV10-3 with TRBJ2-2, with 9 bases fitting TRBD2. The J segment lost 4 bases and the V segment lost 6 bases, leaving 3 bases of the junction unmatched. CDR1 is ENHRY, CDR2 SYGVKD, per germline. The CDR3 runs to 14 residues. In DNA form, the CDR3 reads TGTGCCATCAGCCAAGCGGGGGGCACCGGGGAGCTGTTTTTT. The encoded protein is CAISQAGGTGELFF.

This clonotype was found many times. The V and J genes are TRBV5-1 and TRBJ2-5; 14 positions match TRBD2. The CDR3 sequence is 15 residues long. V lost 7 bases to trimming and J lost 4 bases; unmatched junction nucleotides: 6. CDR1 and CDR2 from the germline V gene are SGHRS and YFSETQ. The CDR3: CASYSGLAGGETQYF. Written as DNA, the CDR3 is TGCGCCAGCTACTCTGGACTAGCGGGAGGAGAGACCCAGTACTTC.

This clonotype was picked up many times. The chain couples TRBV7-2 to TRBJ2-3; D gene ambiguous. CDR1 and CDR2 (germline): SGHTA, FQGNSA. V lost 1 base and J lost 0, with 8 bases in between. This CDR3 region has 15 residues. The CDR3 region has the DNA TGTGCCAGCAGCTTAGACCTCCATAGCACAGATACGCAGTATTTT. Translation: CASSLDLHSTDTQYF.